This T cell receptor beta chain was found in a study of Ad26.COV2.S vaccination and SARS-CoV-2 variants. Across the study: The COV1001 Ad26.COV2.S trial arm included the donor.

This clone was found a few times. Its antigen is still unknown. Measured with immunoSEQ multiplex PCR; TCRdb has only the in-frame clones, and not every one. The sample comprises some 340,000 clones, 70% to 90% of which are singletons, and 2.1% rests with the top ten. Treatment described: approximately 18 received Ad26.COV2.S at low or high dose, single or two shots; several received placebo; per-sample allocation not given. Material that was analyzed had been drawn on day 63 after the first vaccine or placebo injection. Donor was an adult aged 18-55 years in Boston. J gave up 11 bases and V 0 bases, and 11 bases lay outside the gene matches. The CDR3 runs 15 residues. Germline CDR1 reads SGHRS; CDR2 reads YFSETQ. Overall study results and limits: Those who received the vaccine showed greater spike-specific TCR breadth than those given placebo. The TCR breadth and depth analyses may have understated or missed part of the total T cell responses.

This specimen was peripheral blood, taken in a trial of Ad26.COV2.S vaccine versus placebo. The sequence derives from a person aged 18-60 years who received the Ad26.COV2.S COVID-19 vaccine or a placebo. J is TRBJ1-1 and V is TRBV5-1, with TRBD1 identical over 9 bases. The CDR3 loop is CASSLDHTGTGKAFF. For the CDR3, the DNA is TGCGCCAGCAGCTTGGACCATACCGGGACAGGGAAGGCTTTCTTT.